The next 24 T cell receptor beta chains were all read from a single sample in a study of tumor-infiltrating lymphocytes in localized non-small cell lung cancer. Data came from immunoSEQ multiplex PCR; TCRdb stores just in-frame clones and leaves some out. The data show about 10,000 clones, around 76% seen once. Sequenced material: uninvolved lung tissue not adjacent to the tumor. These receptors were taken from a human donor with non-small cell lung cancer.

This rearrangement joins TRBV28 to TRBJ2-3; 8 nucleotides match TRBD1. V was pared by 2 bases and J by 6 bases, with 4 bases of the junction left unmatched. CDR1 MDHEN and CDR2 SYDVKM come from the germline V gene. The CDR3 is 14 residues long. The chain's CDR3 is CASSLGQGQDTQYF. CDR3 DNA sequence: TGTGCCAGCAGTTTAGGACAGGGCCAGGATACGCAGTATTTT.

The CDR3 bases are TGTGCCAGCACCCAGACAGGGGTCGGCTACACCTTC. Amino acid sequence: CASTQTGVGYTF. The genes are TRBV2 and TRBJ1-2, with 8 bases that match TRBD1. CDR3 length equals 12 residues. CDR1 SNHLY and CDR2 FYNNEI come from the germline V gene. V shed 7 bases and J 8 bases; nucleotides not matched to a gene: 6.

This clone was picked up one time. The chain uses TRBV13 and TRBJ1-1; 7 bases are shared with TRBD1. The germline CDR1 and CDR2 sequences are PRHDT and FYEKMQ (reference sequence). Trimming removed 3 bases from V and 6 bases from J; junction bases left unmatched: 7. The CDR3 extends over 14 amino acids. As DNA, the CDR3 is TGTGCCAGCAGCTTCTGGACAGGCATTGCTGAAGCTTTCTTT. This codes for CASSFWTGIAEAFF.

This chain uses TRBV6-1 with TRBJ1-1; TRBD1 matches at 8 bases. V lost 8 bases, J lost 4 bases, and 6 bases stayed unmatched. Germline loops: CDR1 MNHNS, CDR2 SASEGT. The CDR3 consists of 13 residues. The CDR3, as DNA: TGTGCCAGCCAACCACAGGGGGGCACTGAAGCTTTCTTT. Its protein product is CASQPQGGTEAFF.

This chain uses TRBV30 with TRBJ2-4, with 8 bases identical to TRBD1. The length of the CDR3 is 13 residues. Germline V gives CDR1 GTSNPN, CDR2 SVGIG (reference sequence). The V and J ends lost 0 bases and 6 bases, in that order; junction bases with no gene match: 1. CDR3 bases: TGTGCCTGGAGTGTCCAGGGGGCAAACATTCAGTACTTC. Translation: CAWSVQGANIQYF.

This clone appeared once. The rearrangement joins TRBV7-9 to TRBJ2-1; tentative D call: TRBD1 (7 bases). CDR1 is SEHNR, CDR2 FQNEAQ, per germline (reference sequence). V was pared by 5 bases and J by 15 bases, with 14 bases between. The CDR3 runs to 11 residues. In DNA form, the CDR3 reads TGTGCCAGCAGCGCCTCAGGGGGGACGTTCTTC. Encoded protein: CASSASGGTFF.

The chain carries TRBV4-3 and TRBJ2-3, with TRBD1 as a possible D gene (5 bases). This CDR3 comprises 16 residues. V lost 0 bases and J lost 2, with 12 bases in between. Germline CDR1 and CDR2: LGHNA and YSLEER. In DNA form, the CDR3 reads TGCGCCAGCAGCCAAGACCTCGGACAAGACACAGATACGCAGTATTTT. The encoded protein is CASSQDLGQDTDTQYF.

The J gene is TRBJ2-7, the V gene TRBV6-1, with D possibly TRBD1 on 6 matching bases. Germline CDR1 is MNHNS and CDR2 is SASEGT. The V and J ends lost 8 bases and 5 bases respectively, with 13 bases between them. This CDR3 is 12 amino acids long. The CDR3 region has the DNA TGTGCCAGCGAGGCGGACAGAAACGAGCAGTACTTC. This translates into CASEADRNEQYF.

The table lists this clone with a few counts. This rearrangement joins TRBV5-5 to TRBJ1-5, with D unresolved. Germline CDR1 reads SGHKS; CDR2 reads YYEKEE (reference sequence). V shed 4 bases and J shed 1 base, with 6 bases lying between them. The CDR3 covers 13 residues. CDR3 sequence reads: CASSRGSNQPQHF. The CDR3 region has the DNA TGTGCCAGCAGCCGAGGCAGCAATCAGCCCCAGCATTTT.

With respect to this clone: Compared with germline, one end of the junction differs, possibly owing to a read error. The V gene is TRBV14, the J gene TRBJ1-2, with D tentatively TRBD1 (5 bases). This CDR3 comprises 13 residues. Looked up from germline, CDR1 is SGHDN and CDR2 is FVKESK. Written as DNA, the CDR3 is TGTGCCAGCAGCGAAGATGGGGCCGGGGGCTACACCTTC. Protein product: CASSEDGAGGYTF.

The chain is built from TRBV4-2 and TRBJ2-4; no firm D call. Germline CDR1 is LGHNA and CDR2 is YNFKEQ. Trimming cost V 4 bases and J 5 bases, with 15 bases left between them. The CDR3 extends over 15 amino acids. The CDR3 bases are TGTGCCAGCAGCCCTTCGGAGATAGGCGAAAACATTCAGTACTTC. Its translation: CASSPSEIGENIQYF.

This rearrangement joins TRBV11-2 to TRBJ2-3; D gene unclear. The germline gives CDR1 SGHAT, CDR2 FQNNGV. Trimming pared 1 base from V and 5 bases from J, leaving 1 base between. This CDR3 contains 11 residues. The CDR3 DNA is TGTGCCAGCAGCTTAGGAGATACGCAGTATTTT. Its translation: CASSLGDTQYF.

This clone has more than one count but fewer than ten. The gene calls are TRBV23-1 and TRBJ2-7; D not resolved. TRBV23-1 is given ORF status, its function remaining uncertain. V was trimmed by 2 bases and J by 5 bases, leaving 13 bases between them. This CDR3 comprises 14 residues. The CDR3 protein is CASSQPSRVHEQYF. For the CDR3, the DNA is TGCGCCAGCAGTCAACCGTCAAGGGTCCACGAGCAGTACTTC.

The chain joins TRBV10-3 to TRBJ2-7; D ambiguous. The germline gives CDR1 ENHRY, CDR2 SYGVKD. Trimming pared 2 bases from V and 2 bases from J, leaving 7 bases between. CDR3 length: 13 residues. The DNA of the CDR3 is TGTGCCATCAGTGAGGGCGGACCCTACGAGCAGTACTTC. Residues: CAISEGGPYEQYF.

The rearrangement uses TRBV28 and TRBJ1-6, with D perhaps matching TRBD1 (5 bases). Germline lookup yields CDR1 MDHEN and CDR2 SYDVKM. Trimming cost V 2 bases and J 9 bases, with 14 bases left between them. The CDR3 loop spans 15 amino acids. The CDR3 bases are TGTGCCAGCAGTTTAGGTCAGGGCTATCGTTCACCCCTCCACTTT. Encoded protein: CASSLGQGYRSPLHF.

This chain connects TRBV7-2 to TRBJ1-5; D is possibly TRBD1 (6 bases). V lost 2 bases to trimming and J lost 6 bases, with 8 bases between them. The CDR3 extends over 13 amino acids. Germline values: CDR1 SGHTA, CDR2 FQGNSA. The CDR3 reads CASSLQGGQPQHF. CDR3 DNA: TGTGCCAGCAGCTTACAAGGGGGTCAGCCCCAGCATTTT.

The CDR3 nucleotides are TGCGCCAGCAGCTTGGGGGGCCGGGGGGCCACCGGGGAGCTGTTTTTT. Encoded protein: CASSLGGRGATGELFF. The rearrangement joins TRBV5-1 to TRBJ2-2; TRBD2 might be the D (7 bases). Trimming removed 0 bases from V and 4 bases from J, with 13 bases in between. This CDR3 comprises 16 residues. Germline V CDR1 and CDR2: SGHRS, YFSETQ.

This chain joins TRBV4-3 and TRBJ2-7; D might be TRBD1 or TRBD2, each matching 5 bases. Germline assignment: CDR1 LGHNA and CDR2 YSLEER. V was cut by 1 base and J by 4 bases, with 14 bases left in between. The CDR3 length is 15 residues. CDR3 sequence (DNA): TGCGCCAGCAGCCAAGGAACCGGGACGGCGTACGAGCAGTACTTC. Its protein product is CASSQGTGTAYEQYF.

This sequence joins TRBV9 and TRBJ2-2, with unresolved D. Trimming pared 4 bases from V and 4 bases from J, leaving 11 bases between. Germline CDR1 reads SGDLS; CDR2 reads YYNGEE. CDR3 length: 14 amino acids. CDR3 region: CASSSQLSTGELFF. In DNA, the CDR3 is TGTGCCAGCAGCTCGCAGCTAAGCACCGGGGAGCTGTTTTTT.

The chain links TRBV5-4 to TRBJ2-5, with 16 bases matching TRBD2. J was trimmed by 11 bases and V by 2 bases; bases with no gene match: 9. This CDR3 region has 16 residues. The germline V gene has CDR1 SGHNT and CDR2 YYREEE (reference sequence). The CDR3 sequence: CASSFVGTSGGVAQYF. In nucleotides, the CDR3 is TGTGCCAGCAGCTTCGTAGGGACTAGCGGGGGGGTAGCGCAGTACTTC. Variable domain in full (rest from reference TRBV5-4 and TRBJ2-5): ETGVTQSPTHLIKTRGQQVTLRCSSQSGHNTVSWYQQALGQGPQFIFQYYREEENGRGNFPPRFSGLQFPNYSSELNVNALELDDSALYLCASSFVGTSGGVAQYFGPGTRLLVL.

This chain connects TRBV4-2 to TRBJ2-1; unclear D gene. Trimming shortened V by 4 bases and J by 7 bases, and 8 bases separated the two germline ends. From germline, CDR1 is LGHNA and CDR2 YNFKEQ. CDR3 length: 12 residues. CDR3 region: CASSLHSNEQFF. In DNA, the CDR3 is TGTGCCAGCAGCCTCCACTCAAATGAGCAGTTCTTC.

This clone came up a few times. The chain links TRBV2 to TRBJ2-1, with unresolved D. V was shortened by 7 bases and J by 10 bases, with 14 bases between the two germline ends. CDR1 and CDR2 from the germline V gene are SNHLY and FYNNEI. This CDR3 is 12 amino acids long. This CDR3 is CASMAEFKEQFF. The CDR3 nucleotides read TGTGCCAGCATGGCAGAGTTTAAAGAGCAGTTCTTC.

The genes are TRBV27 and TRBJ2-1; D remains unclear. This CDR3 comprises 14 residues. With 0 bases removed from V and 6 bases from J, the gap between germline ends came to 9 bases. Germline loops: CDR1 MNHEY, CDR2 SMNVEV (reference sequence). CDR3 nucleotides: TGTGCCAGCAGTTTATCGGTGGCTGGCAATGAGCAGTTCTTC. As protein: CASSLSVAGNEQFF.

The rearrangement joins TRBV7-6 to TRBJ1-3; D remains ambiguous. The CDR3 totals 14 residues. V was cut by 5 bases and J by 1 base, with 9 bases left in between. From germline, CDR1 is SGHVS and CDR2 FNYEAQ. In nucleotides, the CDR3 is TGTGCCAGCAGCCCCCGAGGGTCTGGAAACACCATATATTTT. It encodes CASSPRGSGNTIYF.